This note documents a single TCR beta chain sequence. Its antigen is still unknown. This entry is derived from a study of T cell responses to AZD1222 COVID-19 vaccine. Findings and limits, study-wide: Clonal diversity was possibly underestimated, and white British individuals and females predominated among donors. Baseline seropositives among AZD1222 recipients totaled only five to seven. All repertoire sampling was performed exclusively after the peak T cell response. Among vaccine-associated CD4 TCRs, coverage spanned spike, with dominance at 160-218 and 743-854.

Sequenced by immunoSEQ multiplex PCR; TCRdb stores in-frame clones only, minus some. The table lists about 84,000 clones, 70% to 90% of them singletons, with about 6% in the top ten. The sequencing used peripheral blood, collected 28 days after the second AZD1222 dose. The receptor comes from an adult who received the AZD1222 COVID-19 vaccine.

CDR3 region: CASSIRQGAGRTYEQYF. In nucleotides, the CDR3 is TGTGCCAGCAGTATACGACAGGGGGCCGGTAGAACCTACGAGCAGTACTTC. The gene calls are TRBV27 and TRBJ2-7; 10 bases are a match to TRBD1. CDR3 length: 17 residues. The germline V gene encodes CDR1 MNHEY and CDR2 SMNVEV (reference sequence). V lost 5 bases to trimming and J lost 2 bases; unmatched junction nucleotides: 12.